Below are 11 T cell receptor beta chains sequenced from a single sample in a study of beta chain features in type 1 diabetes. Study conclusions and caveats: Shorter TCRB CDR3s, moderately but significantly so, marked every one of the four CD4+ subsets in Type 1 diabetes patients.

The isolated RNA, all of it, was reverse transcribed, so expressed TCRB transcripts were what got sequenced. Libraries were prepared by immunoSEQ multiplex PCR; TCRdb keeps only in-frame clonotypes and omits some of them. The sample lists under 350,000 clones; over 11% were seen once. These receptors lack a known antigen. The sample taken for sequencing was naive CD4+ T cells from blood. These TCRs come from a man younger than 40 with type 1 diabetes.

V and J are TRBV7-3 and TRBJ2-5; a weak D match, TRBD1 (7 bases). CDR1 is SGHTA, CDR2 FQGTGA, per germline. The ends were cut back, 5 bases at V and 9 bases at J, with 19 bases in the middle. This CDR3 contains 14 residues. Here the CDR3 reads CASSPTGAVAAQYF. As DNA, the CDR3 is TGTGCCAGCAGCCCTACAGGGGCGGTAGCGGCCCAGTACTTC.

This clone turned up a few times. V is TRBV6-6 and J is TRBJ2-1; D might be TRBD1 (6 bases). Per germline, CDR1 MNHNY and CDR2 SVGAGI (reference sequence). V was shortened by 4 bases and J by 7 bases, with 8 bases between the two germline ends. CDR3 length: 12 amino acids. The CDR3 spells CASSSQGNEQFF. The CDR3 region has the DNA TGTGCCAGCAGTTCCCAGGGGAATGAGCAGTTCTTC.

The CDR3 DNA sequence: TGCAGTGCTAGTAAAGAGACCCAGTACTTC. Its protein product is CSASKETQYF. The V call is TRBV20-1, the J call TRBJ2-5; D not resolved. Trimming took 3 bases from V and 3 from J, leaving 2 bases between them. The CDR3 sequence is 10 residues long. CDR1 is DFQATT and CDR2 is SNEGSKA in the germline V gene (reference sequence).

The rearrangement joins TRBV7-8 to TRBJ2-2; 8 positions agree with TRBD2. The V segment lost 5 bases and the J segment 6 bases; nucleotides outside the gene matches: 8. Looked up from germline, CDR1 is SGHVS and CDR2 is FQNEAQ. The CDR3 is 15 amino acids. CDR3 coding DNA: TGTGCCAGCAGCACCCAGCGGGGGCAATCCGGGGAGCTGTTTTTT. Encoded protein: CASSTQRGQSGELFF.

Here the CDR3 DNA reads TGCGCCAGCAGCTTGGGCTGGGGCCCGAACACCGGGGAGCTGTTTTTT. Translated, it gives CASSLGWGPNTGELFF. V gene TRBV5-1 combines with J gene TRBJ2-2, with TRBD1 as a possible D gene (5 bases). The CDR3 sequence is 16 residues long. Germline loops: CDR1 SGHRS, CDR2 YFSETQ. Trimming left V 0 bases short and J 0 bases short, with 9 bases between.

For this clone: Other DNA sequences from this sample encode an identical CDR3 as well. The chain links TRBV7-9 to TRBJ1-1, with 7 bases that match TRBD1. Per germline, CDR1 SEHNR and CDR2 FQNEAQ (reference sequence). The trim removed 4 bases at V and 1 base at J, leaving 3 bases unmatched. This CDR3 is 14 amino acids long. The CDR3 sequence: CASSSQGQNTEAFF. CDR3 sequence (DNA): TGTGCCAGCAGCTCACAGGGGCAGAACACTGAAGCTTTCTTT.

V and J are TRBV2 and TRBJ1-2; maybe TRBD1 (6 bases). Germline CDR1 SNHLY, CDR2 FYNNEI. The CDR3 is made up of 13 amino acids. The V end lost 1 base, the J end lost 3 bases, and 6 bases lay between the germline ends. CDR3 region: CASSEEGDYGYTF. DNA for the CDR3: TGTGCCAGCAGTGAAGAGGGGGACTATGGCTACACCTTC.

In this sample, this clone turned up a few times. The gene calls are TRBV5-4 and TRBJ2-7; D remains ambiguous. Germline V CDR1 and CDR2: SGHNT, YYREEE (reference sequence). Trimming cost V 4 bases and J 0 bases, with 8 bases left between them. CDR3 length: 13 amino acids. The CDR3 here is CASSLSSSYEQYF. CDR3 DNA: TGTGCCAGCAGCCTTAGCAGCTCCTACGAGCAGTACTTC.

This chain links TRBV5-1 with TRBJ2-1; 8 bases line up with TRBD2. Looked up from germline, CDR1 is SGHRS and CDR2 is YFSETQ. The CDR3 sequence is 16 residues long. Trimming took 0 bases from V and 7 from J; bases not matched to a gene: 9. The CDR3 region is CASSLETAGAGNEQFF. As DNA, the CDR3 is TGCGCCAGCAGCTTGGAAACAGCGGGAGCGGGTAATGAGCAGTTCTTC.

CDR3 in DNA: TGTGCCAGCAGCTTAGGGGCTAGCGGGAGGGCCCGTAATGAGCAGTTCTTC. Translating gives CASSLGASGRARNEQFF. The V and J genes are TRBV11-2 and TRBJ2-1; TRBD2 matches 12 bases. The CDR3 length is 17 residues. The germline CDR1 and CDR2 sequences are SGHAT and FQNNGV. Trimming cost V 1 base and J 7 bases; bases outside gene matches: 8.

There are a few counts of this clone. The chain combines TRBV27 with TRBJ1-2, with TRBD1 matching 9 bases. Germline V gene sequence: CDR1 MNHEY, CDR2 SMNVEV (reference sequence). V shed 6 bases and J 8 bases; nucleotides not matched to a gene: 7. This CDR3 is 13 amino acids long. As DNA, the CDR3 is TGTGCCAGCAGCCGGGACAGGGAAAGCGGCTACACCTTC. It is translated as CASSRDRESGYTF.